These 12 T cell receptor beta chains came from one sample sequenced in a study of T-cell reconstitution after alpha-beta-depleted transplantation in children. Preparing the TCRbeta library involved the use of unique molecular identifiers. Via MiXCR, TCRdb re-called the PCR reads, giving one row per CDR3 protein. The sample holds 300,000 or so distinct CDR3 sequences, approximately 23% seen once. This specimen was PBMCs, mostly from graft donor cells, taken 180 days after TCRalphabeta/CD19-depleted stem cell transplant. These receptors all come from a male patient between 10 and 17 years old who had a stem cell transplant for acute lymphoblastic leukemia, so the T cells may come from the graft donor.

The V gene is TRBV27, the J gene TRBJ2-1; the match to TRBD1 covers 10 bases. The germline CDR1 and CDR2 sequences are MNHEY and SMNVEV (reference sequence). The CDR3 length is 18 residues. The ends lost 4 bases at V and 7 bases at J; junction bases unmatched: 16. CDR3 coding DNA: TGTGCCAGCAGTTCGCCGAGGGGACCGGGACAGGGGAAGAATGAGCAGTTCTTC. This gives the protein CASSSPRGPGQGKNEQFF.

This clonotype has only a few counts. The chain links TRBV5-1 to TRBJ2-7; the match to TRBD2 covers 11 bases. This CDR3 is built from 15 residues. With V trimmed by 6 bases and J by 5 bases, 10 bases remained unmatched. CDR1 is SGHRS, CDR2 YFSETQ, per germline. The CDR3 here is CASIISGRDHNEQYF. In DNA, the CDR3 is TGCGCCAGCATTATTAGCGGGAGGGATCATAACGAGCAGTACTTC.

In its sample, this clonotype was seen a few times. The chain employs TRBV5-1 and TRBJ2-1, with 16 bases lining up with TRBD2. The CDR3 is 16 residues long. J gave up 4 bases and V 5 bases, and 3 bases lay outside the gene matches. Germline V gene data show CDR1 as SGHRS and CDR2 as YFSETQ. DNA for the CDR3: TGCGCCAGCAGGGGACTAGCGGGAGGGCATTACAATGAGCAGTTCTTC. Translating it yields CASRGLAGGHYNEQFF.

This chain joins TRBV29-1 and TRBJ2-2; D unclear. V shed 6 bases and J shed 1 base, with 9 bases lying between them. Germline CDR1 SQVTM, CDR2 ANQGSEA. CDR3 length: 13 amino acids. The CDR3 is CSVRWENTGELFF. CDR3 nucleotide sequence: TGCAGCGTCAGGTGGGAGAACACCGGGGAGCTGTTTTTT.

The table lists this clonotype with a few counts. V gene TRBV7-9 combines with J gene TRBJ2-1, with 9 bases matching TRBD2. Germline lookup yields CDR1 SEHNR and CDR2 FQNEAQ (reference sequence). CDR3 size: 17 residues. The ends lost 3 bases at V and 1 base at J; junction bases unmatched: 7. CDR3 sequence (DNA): TGTGCCAGCAGCTTCGTCCTGGGACTAGCATCCTACAATGAGCAGTTCTTC. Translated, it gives CASSFVLGLASYNEQFF.

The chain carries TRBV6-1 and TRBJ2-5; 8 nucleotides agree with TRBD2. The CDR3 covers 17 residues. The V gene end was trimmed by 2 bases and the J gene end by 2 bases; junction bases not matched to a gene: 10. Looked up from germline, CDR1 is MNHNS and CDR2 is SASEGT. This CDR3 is CASSEFLRTSRQETQYF. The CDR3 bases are TGTGCCAGCAGTGAATTCTTACGGACTAGCAGGCAAGAGACCCAGTACTTC.

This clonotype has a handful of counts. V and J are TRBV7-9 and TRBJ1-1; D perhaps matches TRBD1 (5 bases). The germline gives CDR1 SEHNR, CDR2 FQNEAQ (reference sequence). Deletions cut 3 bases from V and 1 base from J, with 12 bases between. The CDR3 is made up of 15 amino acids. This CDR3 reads CASSFVPGRNTEAFF. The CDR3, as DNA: TGTGCCAGCAGCTTTGTACCAGGGAGGAACACTGAAGCTTTCTTT.

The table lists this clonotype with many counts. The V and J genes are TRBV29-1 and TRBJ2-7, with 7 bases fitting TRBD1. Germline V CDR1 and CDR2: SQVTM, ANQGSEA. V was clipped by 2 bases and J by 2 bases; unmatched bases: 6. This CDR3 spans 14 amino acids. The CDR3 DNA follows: TGCAGCGTTGAAAAGGGACAGCCTCCCTACGAGCAGTACTTC. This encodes CSVEKGQPPYEQYF.

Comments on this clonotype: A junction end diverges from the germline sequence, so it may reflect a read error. This CDR3 is CASSLNIGQGPDYEQNF. The CDR3 bases are TGTGCCAGCAGTTTAAACATTGGGCAAGGGCCGGATTACGAGCAGAACTTC. The genes are TRBV12-3 or TRBV12-4 and TRBJ2-7; D is unclear. The CDR3 has 17 residues.

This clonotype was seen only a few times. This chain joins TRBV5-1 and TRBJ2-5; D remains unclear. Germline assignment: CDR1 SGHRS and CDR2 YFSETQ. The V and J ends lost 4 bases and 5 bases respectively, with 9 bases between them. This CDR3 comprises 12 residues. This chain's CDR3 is CASSVRWETQYF. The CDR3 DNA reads TGCGCCAGCAGCGTACGGTGGGAGACCCAGTACTTC.

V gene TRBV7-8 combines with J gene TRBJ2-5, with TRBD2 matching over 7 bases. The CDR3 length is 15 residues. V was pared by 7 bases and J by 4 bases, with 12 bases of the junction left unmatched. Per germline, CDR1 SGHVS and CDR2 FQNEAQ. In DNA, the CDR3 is TGTGCCAGCATTCCCCGCGCCAGGGAGGGAGAGACCCAGTACTTC. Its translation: CASIPRAREGETQYF.

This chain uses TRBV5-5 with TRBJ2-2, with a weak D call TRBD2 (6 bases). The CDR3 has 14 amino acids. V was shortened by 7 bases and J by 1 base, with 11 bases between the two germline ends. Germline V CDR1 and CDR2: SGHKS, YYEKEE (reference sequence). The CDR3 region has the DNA TGTGCCAGCGGCCCGGGGGTGAACACCGGGGAGCTGTTTTTT. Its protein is CASGPGVNTGELFF.